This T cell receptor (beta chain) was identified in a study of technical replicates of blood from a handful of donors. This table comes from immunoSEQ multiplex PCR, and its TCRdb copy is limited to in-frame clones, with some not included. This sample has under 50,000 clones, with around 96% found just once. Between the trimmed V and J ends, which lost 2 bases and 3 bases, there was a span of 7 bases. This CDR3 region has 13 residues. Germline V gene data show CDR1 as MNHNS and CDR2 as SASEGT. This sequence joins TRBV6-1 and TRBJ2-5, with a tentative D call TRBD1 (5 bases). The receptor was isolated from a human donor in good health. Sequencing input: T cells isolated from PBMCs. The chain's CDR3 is CASSETREETQYF. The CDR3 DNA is TGTGCCAGCAGTGAAACCAGGGAAGAGACCCAGTACTTC.